This T cell receptor (beta chain) was profiled in a study of cytomegalovirus exposure and HLA in healthy donors. Germline values: CDR1 MNHNS, CDR2 SASEGT. The CDR3 consists of 15 residues. J gave up 3 bases and V 9 bases, and 13 bases lay outside the gene matches. Study-wide findings and caveats: Exclusion as indistinguishable affected some V segments, including TRBV6-2 and TRBV6-3.

PCR employed 60 Vbeta and 13 Jbeta primers. Measured with immunoSEQ multiplex PCR; TCRdb has only the in-frame clones, and not every one. The sample data list 100,000 to 150,000 clones. Points on this clone: What it binds is unknown.

The chain has TRBV6-1 and TRBJ2-7; TRBD2 aligns across 8 bases. The receptor comes from a man younger than 35 in good health and CMV-seronegative. Sequenced sample: PBMCs. This CDR3 is CASFDYREGNYEQYF. CDR3 nucleotides: TGTGCCAGTTTCGACTACCGGGAGGGTAACTACGAGCAGTACTTC.